A selection of T cell receptor beta chains follows, all from one sample in a study of control samples from healthy donors and cancer patients. Assay used: immunoSEQ multiplex PCR; TCRdb lists only in-frame clones, some missing. The sample holds around 79,000 clones; 93% are singletons and the top ten take 1.3%. Sequencing used PBMCs. These receptors came from a woman in her thirties or forties with lung cancer. CDR3s include the opening cysteine and the closing phenylalanine or tryptophan. D genes are given only for firm matches. The size field is filled for only some rows; it gives once, few, many or a size class.

cdr3_length | j_call | clone_size | d_call | v_call | cdr3_nt | cdr3_aa
16 | TRBJ1-2 | . | TRBD1 | TRBV15 | TGTGCCACCAGCAGAGACCGGGGAGGGGGCAACTATGGCTACACCTTC | CATSRDRGGGNYGYTF
15 | TRBJ1-2 | . | . | TRBV2 | TGTGCCAGCAACCAAAACCCGCGAAGGGGTAACGGCTACACCTTC | CASNQNPRRGNGYTF
19 | TRBJ2-2 | . | TRBD1 | TRBV3-1/TRBV3-2 | TGTGCCAGCAGCCAATTTACCGGGACAGGGGGCGCAAACACCGGGGAGCTGTTTTTT | CASSQFTGTGGANTGELFF
13 | TRBJ2-5 | . | TRBD2 | TRBV3-1/TRBV3-2 | TGTGCCAGCAGCCTGGGGGGGTTGGAGACCCAGTACTTC | CASSLGGLETQYF
13 | TRBJ1-5 | . | . | TRBV7-6 | TGTGCCAGCAGCTTAATGGGGTATCAGCCCCAGCATTTT | CASSLMGYQPQHF
16 | TRBJ2-3 | . | TRBD1 | TRBV19 | TGTGCCAGTAGTGCGTGGGACAGGGGGCGCACAGATACGCAGTATTTT | CASSAWDRGRTDTQYF
15 | TRBJ1-2 | . | . | TRBV4-1 | TGCGCCAGCAGCCTCGGACGGCTAGCTAACTATGGCTACACCTTC | CASSLGRLANYGYTF
13 | TRBJ1-1 | . | TRBD1 | TRBV6-5 | TGTGCCAGCATAAGCAGGGGGAGATCTGAAGCTTTCTTT | CASISRGRSEAFF
14 | TRBJ2-2 | . | . | TRBV4-1 | TGCGCCAGCAGCCAAGGACACTACACCGGGGAGCTGTTTTTT | CASSQGHYTGELFF
13 | TRBJ1-1 | . | . | TRBV7-9 | TGTGCCAGCAGCTCTCAGGGACACACTGAAGCTTTCTTT | CASSSQGHTEAFF
15 | TRBJ1-1 | . | . | TRBV4-1 | TGCGCCAGCAGCCAAGGTCCCAAGCAGGCCACTGAAGCTTTCTTT | CASSQGPKQATEAFF
11 | TRBJ1-1 | . | . | TRBV29-1 | TGCACCACCGGGGGGAACACTGAAGCTTTCTTT | CTTGGNTEAFF
14 | TRBJ1-4 | . | . | TRBV7-2 | TGTGCCAGCAGCTTAGCGGGGAGTAATGAAAAACTGTTTTTT | CASSLAGSNEKLFF
11 | TRBJ2-7 | once | . | TRBV6-4 | TGCCGCCACTCCCTGCCAGGAGAGCAGTACTTC | CRHSLPGEQYF
13 | TRBJ2-1 | . | TRBD2 | TRBV6-5 | TGTGCCAGCAGCCGGACTAGCGGCAATGAGCAGTTCTTC | CASSRTSGNEQFF
15 | TRBJ1-5 | once | . | TRBV19 | TGTGCCAGTAATAGGGGGGCCTTTCCTAATCAGCCCCAGCATTTT | CASNRGAFPNQPQHF
14 | TRBJ2-1 | . | . | TRBV13 | TGTGCCAGCAGCCCGTACCGGGGTCACAATGAGCAGTTCTTC | CASSPYRGHNEQFF
21 | TRBJ2-2 | once | . | TRBV3-1/TRBV3-2 | TGTGCCAGCAGCCAAGCTGGGATTCTCTTCGTCTACTCTGCGAACACCGGGGAGCTGTTTTTT | CASSQAGILFVYSANTGELFF
15 | TRBJ2-1 | . | . | TRBV5-1 | TGCGCCAGCAGCTCCGGGTTATTCTCCTACAATGAGCAGTTCTTC | CASSSGLFSYNEQFF
13 | TRBJ2-3 | . | . | TRBV10-3 | TGTGCCATCACCCAGGGACGAGAAGATACGCAGTATTTT | CAITQGREDTQYF
15 | TRBJ2-7 | . | TRBD1 | TRBV13 | TGTGCCAGCAGCCCCGGGACAGGGGTTGCCTACGAGCAGTACTTC | CASSPGTGVAYEQYF
13 | TRBJ1-1 | . | . | TRBV7-9 | TGTGCCACCCAAGGGCTTATGAACACTGAAGCTTTCTTT | CATQGLMNTEAFF
15 | TRBJ2-1 | . | . | TRBV7-3 | TGTGCCAGCAGCAGTATAGCGTCGTCCTACAATGAGCAGTTCTTC | CASSSIASSYNEQFF
13 | TRBJ1-5 | . | . | TRBV18 | TGTGCCAGCTCACCACCTTCAGGTCAGCCCCAGCATTTT | CASSPPSGQPQHF
14 | TRBJ1-1 | . | . | TRBV5-4 | TGTGCCAGCACCTTAGACCTAGTGAACACTGAAGCTTTCTTT | CASTLDLVNTEAFF
16 | TRBJ1-2 | . | . | TRBV4-1 | TGCGCCAGCAGCCAAAACGGGCAGGGATTTCACTATGGCTACACCTTC | CASSQNGQGFHYGYTF
15 | TRBJ1-2 | . | TRBD1 | TRBV11-3 | TGTGCCAGCAGCCCCAGGGGGGCGACGAACTATGGCTACACCTTC | CASSPRGATNYGYTF
14 | TRBJ2-3 | . | TRBD2 | TRBV10-1 | TGCGCCACGCCAGGCGGGGGGGCCTCAGATACGCAGTATTTT | CATPGGGASDTQYF
13 | TRBJ2-3 | . | . | TRBV7-9 | TGTGCCAGCGATTCGGCTGGCACAGATACGCAGTATTTT | CASDSAGTDTQYF
14 | TRBJ1-3 | . | . | TRBV9 | TGTGCCACGCAGGATCCGGAGGCTGGAAACACCATATATTTT | CATQDPEAGNTIYF
17 | TRBJ2-3 | once | . | TRBV3-1/TRBV3-2 | TGTGCCAGCAGCCAAGATGAGGGGTTTGGACTCACAGATACGCAGTATTTT | CASSQDEGFGLTDTQYF
14 | TRBJ2-1 | . | TRBD2 | TRBV5-6 | TGTGCCAGCAGCCGGCTAGCGGGGGACAATGAGCAGTTCTTC | CASSRLAGDNEQFF
14 | TRBJ1-1 | . | . | TRBV6-1 | TGTGCCAGCAGTGAGGTTGGTAGGGGGACTGAAGCTTTCTTT | CASSEVGRGTEAFF
13 | TRBJ2-2 | . | . | TRBV5-1 | TGCGCCAGCAGCAGGGATAGCACCGGGGAGCTGTTTTTT | CASSRDSTGELFF
16 | TRBJ1-2 | . | . | TRBV6-5 | TGTGCCAGCAGTTCCCGCTCGGCGGGGCGCAACTATGGCTACACCTTC | CASSSRSAGRNYGYTF
16 | TRBJ1-3 | . | TRBD1 | TRBV9 | TGTGCCAGCAGCGAGGGAATCCGGGACAGGGCCAACACCATATATTTT | CASSEGIRDRANTIYF
15 | TRBJ2-3 | . | . | TRBV3-1/TRBV3-2 | TGTGCCAGCAGCCAAGAGCTAGCGACCACAGATACGCAGTATTTT | CASSQELATTDTQYF
16 | TRBJ2-3 | once | . | TRBV9 | TGTGCCAGCAGCGTAGGCCTGGTTCGGGCCACAGATACGCAGTATTTT | CASSVGLVRATDTQYF
17 | TRBJ1-5 | . | . | TRBV6-1 | TGTGCCAGCAGTGAGTTGGGGGGTGGTTATAGCAATCAGCCCCAGCATTTT | CASSELGGGYSNQPQHF
15 | TRBJ2-7 | . | . | TRBV27 | TGTGCCAGCAGTCTCTCAGGGGCCAGCTCCTACGAGCAGTACTTC | CASSLSGASSYEQYF
16 | TRBJ1-1 | . | TRBD1 | TRBV3-1/TRBV3-2 | TGTGCCAGCACCCGAGTTCATGGGGCAGGGGGCACTGAAGCTTTCTTT | CASTRVHGAGGTEAFF
16 | TRBJ1-3 | . | . | TRBV28 | TGTGCCAGCAGTTTCTTACTGGTGTCCTCTGGAAACACCATATATTTT | CASSFLLVSSGNTIYF
18 | TRBJ1-6 | . | TRBD1 | TRBV30 | TGTGCCTGGAGTGTTGGTTGGGACAGCCATTCCTATAATTCACCCCTCCACTTT | CAWSVGWDSHSYNSPLHF
18 | TRBJ2-6 | once | TRBD2 | TRBV27 | TGTGCCAGCAGTTTAGTAGCGGGGGGCTGGTCGGGGGCCAACGTCCTGACTTTC | CASSLVAGGWSGANVLTF
14 | TRBJ2-7 | . | . | TRBV9 | TGTGCCAGCAGCCCCGTGGACGGTTCCTACGAGCAGTACTTC | CASSPVDGSYEQYF
14 | TRBJ1-3 | . | . | TRBV5-1 | TGCGCCAGCAGCCTCCAGGGCTACGGAAACACCATATATTTT | CASSLQGYGNTIYF